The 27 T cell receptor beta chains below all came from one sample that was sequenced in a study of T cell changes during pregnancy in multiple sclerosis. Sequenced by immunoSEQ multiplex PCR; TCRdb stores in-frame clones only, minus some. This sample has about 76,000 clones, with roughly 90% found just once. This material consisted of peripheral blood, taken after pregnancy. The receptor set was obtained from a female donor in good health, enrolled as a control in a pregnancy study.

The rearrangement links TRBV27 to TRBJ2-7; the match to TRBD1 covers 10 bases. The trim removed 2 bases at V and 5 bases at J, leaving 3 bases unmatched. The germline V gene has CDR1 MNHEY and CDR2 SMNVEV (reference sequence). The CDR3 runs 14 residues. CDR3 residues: CASSLRQGAHEQYF. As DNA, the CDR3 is TGTGCCAGCAGTTTAAGACAGGGGGCCCACGAGCAGTACTTC.

Here the CDR3 DNA reads TGTGCCAGCAGTTTCTTCGCAGGATCCGAGCAGTACTTC. Its protein is CASSFFAGSEQYF. The chain employs TRBV11-3 and TRBJ2-7; D is uncertain. The CDR3 is 13 amino acids. V lost 6 bases to trimming and J lost 6 bases, with 15 bases between them. Germline V gene sequence: CDR1 SGHNT, CDR2 YENEEA. Drawing the rest from reference TRBV11-3 and TRBJ2-7, the complete variable domain is EAGVVQSPRYKIIEKKQPVAFWCNPISGHNTLYWYLQNLGQGPELLIRYENEEAVDDSQLPKDRFSAERLKGVDSTLKIQPAELGDSAVYLCASSFFAGSEQYFGPGTRLTVT.

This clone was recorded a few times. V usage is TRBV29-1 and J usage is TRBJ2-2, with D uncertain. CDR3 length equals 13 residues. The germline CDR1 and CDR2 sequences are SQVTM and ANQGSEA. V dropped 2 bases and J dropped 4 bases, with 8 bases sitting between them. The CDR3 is CSVEHPGTGELFF. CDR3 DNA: TGCAGCGTTGAACACCCCGGCACCGGGGAGCTGTTTTTT.

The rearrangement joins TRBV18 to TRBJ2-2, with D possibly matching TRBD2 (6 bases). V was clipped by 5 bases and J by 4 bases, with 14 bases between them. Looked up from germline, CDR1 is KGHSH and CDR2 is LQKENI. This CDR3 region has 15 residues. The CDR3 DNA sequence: TGTGCCAGCTCAACCCCCCGGGGGTTCACCGGGGAGCTGTTTTTT. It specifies CASSTPRGFTGELFF.

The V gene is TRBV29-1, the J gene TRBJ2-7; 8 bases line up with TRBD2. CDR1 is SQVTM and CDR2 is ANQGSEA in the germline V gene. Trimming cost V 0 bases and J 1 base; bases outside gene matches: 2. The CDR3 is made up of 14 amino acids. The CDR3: CSVEESGGSYEQYF. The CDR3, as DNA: TGCAGCGTTGAAGAGAGCGGGGGATCCTACGAGCAGTACTTC.

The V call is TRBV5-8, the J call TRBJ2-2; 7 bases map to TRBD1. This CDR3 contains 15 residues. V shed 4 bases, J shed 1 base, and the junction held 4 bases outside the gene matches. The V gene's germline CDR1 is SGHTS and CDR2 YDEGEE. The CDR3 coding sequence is TGTGCCAGCAGCCCGGGACAGTGGAACACCGGGGAGCTGTTTTTT. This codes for CASSPGQWNTGELFF.

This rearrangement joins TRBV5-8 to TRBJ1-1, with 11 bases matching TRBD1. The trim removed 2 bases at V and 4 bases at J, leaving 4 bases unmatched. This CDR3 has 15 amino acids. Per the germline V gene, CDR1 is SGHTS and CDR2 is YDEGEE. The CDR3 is CASSLLGTGGTEAFF. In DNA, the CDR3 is TGTGCCAGCAGCTTATTAGGGACAGGGGGCACTGAAGCTTTCTTT.

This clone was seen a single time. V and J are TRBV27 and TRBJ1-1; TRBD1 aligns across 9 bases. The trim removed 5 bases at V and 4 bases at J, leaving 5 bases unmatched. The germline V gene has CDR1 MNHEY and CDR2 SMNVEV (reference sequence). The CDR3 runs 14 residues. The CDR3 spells CASSLDRGGTEAFF. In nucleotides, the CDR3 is TGTGCCAGCAGTCTGGACAGGGGAGGCACTGAAGCTTTCTTT.

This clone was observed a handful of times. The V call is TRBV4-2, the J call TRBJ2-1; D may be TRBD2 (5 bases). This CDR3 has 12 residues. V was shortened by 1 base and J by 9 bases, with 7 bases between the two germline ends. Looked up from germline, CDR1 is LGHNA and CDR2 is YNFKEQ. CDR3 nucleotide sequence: TGTGCCAGCAGCCAAGCTAGCACTGAGCAGTTCTTC. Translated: CASSQASTEQFF.

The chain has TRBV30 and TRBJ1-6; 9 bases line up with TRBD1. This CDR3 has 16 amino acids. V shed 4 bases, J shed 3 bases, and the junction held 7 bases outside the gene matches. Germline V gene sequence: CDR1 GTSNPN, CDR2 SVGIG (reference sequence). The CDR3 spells CAWKKQGAFYNSPLHF. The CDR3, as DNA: TGTGCCTGGAAAAAACAGGGGGCTTTCTATAATTCACCCCTCCACTTT.

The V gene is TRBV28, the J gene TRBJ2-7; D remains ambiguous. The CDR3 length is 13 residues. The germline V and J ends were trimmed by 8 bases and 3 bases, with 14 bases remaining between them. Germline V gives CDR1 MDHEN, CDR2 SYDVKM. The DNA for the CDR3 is TGTGCCAGCCTCAAAAACTACCGCTACGAGCAGTACTTC. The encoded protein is CASLKNYRYEQYF.

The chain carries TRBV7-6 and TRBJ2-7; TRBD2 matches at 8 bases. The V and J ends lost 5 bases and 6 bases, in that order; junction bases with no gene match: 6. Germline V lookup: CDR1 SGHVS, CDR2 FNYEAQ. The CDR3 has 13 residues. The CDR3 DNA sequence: TGTGCCAGCAGCGATACTAGCGGCGGCGAGCAGTACTTC. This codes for CASSDTSGGEQYF.

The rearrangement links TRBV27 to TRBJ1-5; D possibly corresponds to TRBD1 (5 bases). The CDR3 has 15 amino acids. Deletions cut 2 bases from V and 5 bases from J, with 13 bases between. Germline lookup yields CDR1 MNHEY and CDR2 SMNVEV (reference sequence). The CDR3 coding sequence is TGTGCCAGCAGTTTAGGGGTGGGACTCGATCAGCCCCAGCATTTT. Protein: CASSLGVGLDQPQHF.

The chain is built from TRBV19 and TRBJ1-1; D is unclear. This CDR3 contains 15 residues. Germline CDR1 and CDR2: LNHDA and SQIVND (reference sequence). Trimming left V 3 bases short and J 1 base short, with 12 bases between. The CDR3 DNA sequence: TGTGCCAGTAGTATGTATTTAGGAGGGAACACTGAAGCTTTCTTT. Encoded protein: CASSMYLGGNTEAFF. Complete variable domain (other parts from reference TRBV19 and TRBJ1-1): DGGITQSPKYLFRKEGQNVTLSCEQNLNHDAMYWYRQDPGQGLRLIYYSQIVNDFQKGDIAEGYSVSREKKESFPLTVTSAQKNPTAFYLCASSMYLGGNTEAFFGQGTRLTVV.

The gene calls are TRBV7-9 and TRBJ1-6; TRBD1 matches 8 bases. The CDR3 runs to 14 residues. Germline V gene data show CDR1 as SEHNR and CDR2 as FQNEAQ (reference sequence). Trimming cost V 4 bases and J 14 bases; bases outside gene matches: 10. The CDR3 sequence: CASSSGTGDLSLHF. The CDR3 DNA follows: TGTGCCAGCAGCTCCGGGACAGGAGATTTGTCCCTCCACTTT.

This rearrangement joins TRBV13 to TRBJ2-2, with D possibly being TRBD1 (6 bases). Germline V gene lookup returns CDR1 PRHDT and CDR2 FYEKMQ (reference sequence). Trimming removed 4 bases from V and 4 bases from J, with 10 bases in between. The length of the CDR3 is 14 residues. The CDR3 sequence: CASSSTRGTGELFF. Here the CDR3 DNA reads TGTGCCAGCAGCTCAACCAGGGGCACCGGGGAGCTGTTTTTT.

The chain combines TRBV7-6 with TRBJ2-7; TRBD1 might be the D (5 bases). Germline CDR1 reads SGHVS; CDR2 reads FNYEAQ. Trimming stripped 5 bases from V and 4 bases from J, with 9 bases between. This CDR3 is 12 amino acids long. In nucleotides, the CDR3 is TGTGCCAGCAGCCTCCCAGGGTACGAGCAGTACTTC. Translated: CASSLPGYEQYF. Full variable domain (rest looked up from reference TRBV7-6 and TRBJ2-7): GAGVSQSPRYKVTKRGQDVALRCDPISGHVSLYWYRQALGQGPEFLTYFNYEAQQDKSGLPNDRFSAERPEGSISTLTIQRTEQRDSAMYRCASSLPGYEQYFGPGTRLTVT.

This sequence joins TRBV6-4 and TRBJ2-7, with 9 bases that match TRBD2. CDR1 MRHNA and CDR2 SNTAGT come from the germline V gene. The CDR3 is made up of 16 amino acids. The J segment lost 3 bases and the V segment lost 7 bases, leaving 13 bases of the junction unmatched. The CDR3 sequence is CASTPPARSGSYEQYF. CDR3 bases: TGTGCCAGCACCCCTCCGGCCCGTAGCGGGAGCTACGAGCAGTACTTC.

For the CDR3, the DNA is TGTGCCAGTAAAGAACTGGACACTGAAGCTTTCTTT. Protein product: CASKELDTEAFF. The V and J genes are TRBV19 and TRBJ1-1; D unresolved. The CDR3 has 12 residues. Germline V lookup: CDR1 LNHDA, CDR2 SQIVND (reference sequence). V lost 7 bases to trimming and J lost 3 bases, with 9 bases between them.

In DNA, the CDR3 is TGTGCCATTGGGACAGATAGCTCCTACGAGCAGTACTTC. Protein: CAIGTDSSYEQYF. The chain combines TRBV10-3 with TRBJ2-7; 7 bases align to TRBD1. The V and J ends lost 9 bases and 0 bases, in that order; junction bases with no gene match: 5. Germline CDR1 and CDR2: ENHRY and SYGVKD. The CDR3 spans 13 residues.

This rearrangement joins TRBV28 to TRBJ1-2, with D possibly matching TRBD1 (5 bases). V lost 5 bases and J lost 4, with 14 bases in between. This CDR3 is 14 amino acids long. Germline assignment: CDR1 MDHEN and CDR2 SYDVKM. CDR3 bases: TGTGCCAGCAGTCTGGGACTGAAAAGCTATGGCTACACCTTC. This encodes CASSLGLKSYGYTF.

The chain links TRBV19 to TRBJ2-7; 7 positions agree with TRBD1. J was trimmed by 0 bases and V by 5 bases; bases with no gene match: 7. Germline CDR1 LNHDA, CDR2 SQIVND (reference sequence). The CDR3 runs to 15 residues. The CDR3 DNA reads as TGTGCCAGTAGTCGAAGGACAGGAACCTCCTACGAGCAGTACTTC. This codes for CASSRRTGTSYEQYF.

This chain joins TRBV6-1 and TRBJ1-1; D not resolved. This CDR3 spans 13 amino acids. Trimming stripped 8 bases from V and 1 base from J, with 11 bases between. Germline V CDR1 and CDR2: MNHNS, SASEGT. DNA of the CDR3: TGTGCCAGCCGGAGGGTAGAGAACACTGAAGCTTTCTTT. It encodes CASRRVENTEAFF.

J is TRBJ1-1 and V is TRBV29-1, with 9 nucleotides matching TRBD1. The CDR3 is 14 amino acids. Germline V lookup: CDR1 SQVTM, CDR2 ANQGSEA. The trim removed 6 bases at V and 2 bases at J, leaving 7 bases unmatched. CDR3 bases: TGCAGCGTAGGGACAGGGCTGTTAAACACTGAAGCTTTCTTT. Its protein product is CSVGTGLLNTEAFF. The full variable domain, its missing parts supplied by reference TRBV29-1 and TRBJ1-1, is SAVISQKPSRDICQRGTSLTIQCQVDSQVTMMFWYRQQPGQSLTLIATANQGSEATYESGFVIDKFPISRPNLTFSTLTVSNMSPEDSSIYLCSVGTGLLNTEAFFGQGTRLTVV.

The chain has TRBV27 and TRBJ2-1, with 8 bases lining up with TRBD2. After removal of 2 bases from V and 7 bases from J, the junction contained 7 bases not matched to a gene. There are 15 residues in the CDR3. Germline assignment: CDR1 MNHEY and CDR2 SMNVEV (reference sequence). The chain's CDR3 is CASSLGAGVINEQFF. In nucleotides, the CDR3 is TGTGCCAGCAGTTTAGGAGCGGGAGTTATTAATGAGCAGTTCTTC.

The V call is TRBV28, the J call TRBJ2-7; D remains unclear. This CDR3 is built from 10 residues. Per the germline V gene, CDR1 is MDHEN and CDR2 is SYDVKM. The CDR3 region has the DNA TGTGCTTCACAGTTCTACGAGCAGTACTTC. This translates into CASQFYEQYF.

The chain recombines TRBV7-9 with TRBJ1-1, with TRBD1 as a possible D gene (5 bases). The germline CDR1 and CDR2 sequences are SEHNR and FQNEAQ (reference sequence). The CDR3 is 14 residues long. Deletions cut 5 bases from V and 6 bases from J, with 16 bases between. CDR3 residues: CASSTEGTGAEAFF. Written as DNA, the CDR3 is TGTGCCAGCAGCACAGAGGGGACGGGGGCTGAAGCTTTCTTT.